This TCR beta chain is from a study of blood T cell repertoires in COVID-19. At the level of the study: The samples span acute and convalescent COVID-19 from the United States, Italy and Spain.

This clone has just a few counts. Sequencing used immunoSEQ multiplex PCR; TCRdb keeps in-frame clones, though not all of them. The repertoire holds about 360,000 clones, 70% to 90% seen once, with roughly 3.1% in the top ten. The CDR3 loop spans 13 amino acids. The V and J ends lost 8 bases and 6 bases, in that order; junction bases with no gene match: 3. The sequence came from a human donor in a cohort sampled during active COVID-19. The specimen was peripheral blood. The rearrangement links TRBV12-3 or TRBV12-4 to TRBJ1-5, with 11 nucleotides matching TRBD1. The DNA for the CDR3 is TGTGCCAGCGGACAGGGGGCAGGTCAGCCCCAGCATTTT. Amino acids: CASGQGAGQPQHF.